These 10 T cell receptor beta chains came from one sample sequenced in a study of human thymus T cells. TCRdb keeps only in-frame clones here, not all; method: immunoSEQ multiplex PCR. The sample carries tens of thousands of clones, approximately 95% recorded once. The sample taken for sequencing was blood. These receptor sequences come from a boy in the first two years of life with a congenital heart defect but otherwise immunologically healthy.

The V gene is TRBV4-2, the J gene TRBJ1-4, with D perhaps matching TRBD1 (6 bases). Germline loops: CDR1 LGHNA, CDR2 YNFKEQ. The CDR3 contains 14 residues. V dropped 6 bases and J dropped 5 bases, with 13 bases sitting between them. For the CDR3, the DNA is TGTGCCAGCAGACCGACAGGCACAAATGAAAAACTGTTTTTT. The encoded protein is CASRPTGTNEKLFF.

This clone has just one count. The chain couples TRBV5-1 to TRBJ2-5; D ambiguous. CDR1 is SGHRS, CDR2 YFSETQ, per germline. The V end lost 6 bases, the J end lost 1 base, and 10 bases lay between the germline ends. The CDR3 consists of 13 residues. The CDR3 sequence: CASTPGLQETQYF. CDR3 DNA: TGCGCCAGCACCCCCGGCCTCCAAGAGACCCAGTACTTC.

The J gene is TRBJ2-2, the V gene TRBV10-3, with 12 bases that match TRBD1. This CDR3 spans 14 amino acids. Germline CDR1 reads ENHRY; CDR2 reads SYGVKD. J was trimmed by 7 bases and V by 6 bases; bases with no gene match: 3. The DNA of the CDR3 is TGTGCCATCAGCGGGACAGGGGGCGGCGGGGAGCTGTTTTTT. Its translation: CAISGTGGGGELFF.

This clone occurred a few times. This chain links TRBV11-3 with TRBJ1-1; weak D call: TRBD1 (5 bases). V lost 4 bases to trimming and J lost 4 bases, with 7 bases between them. The CDR3 consists of 12 residues. CDR1 is SGHNT, CDR2 YENEEA, per germline. CDR3 residues: CASSSGITEAFF. For the CDR3, the DNA is TGTGCCAGCAGCTCAGGGATCACTGAAGCTTTCTTT.

The chain is built from TRBV4-1 and TRBJ1-4; TRBD1 matches 8 bases. Germline V lookup: CDR1 MGHRA, CDR2 YSYEKL. J lost 7 bases, V lost 4 bases, and 2 bases had no gene match. The CDR3 covers 13 residues. In DNA form, the CDR3 reads TGCGCCAGCAGCCGGACAGGGTTTGAAAAACTGTTTTTT. This sequence encodes CASSRTGFEKLFF.

The chain combines TRBV11-1 with TRBJ1-2; a possible D gene is TRBD1 (5 bases). Trimming left V 6 bases short and J 2 bases short, with 13 bases between. Germline loops: CDR1 SGHAT, CDR2 FQDESV (reference sequence). The CDR3 spans 14 residues. DNA of the CDR3: TGTGCCAGCAGACCCAGGGAGTCCAACTATGGCTACACCTTC. As protein: CASRPRESNYGYTF.

The chain couples TRBV11-3 to TRBJ1-3, with D tentatively TRBD1 (6 bases). Per the germline V gene, CDR1 is SGHNT and CDR2 is YENEEA. V was cut by 4 bases and J by 2 bases, with 9 bases left in between. CDR3 length equals 14 residues. Here the CDR3 DNA reads TGTGCCAGCAGCTCCGGGACACCTGGAAACACCATATATTTT. It codes for CASSSGTPGNTIYF.

The chain has TRBV9 and TRBJ2-1, with 13 bases aligning to TRBD2. V dropped 3 bases and J dropped 8; count of bases not matched to a gene: 8. The CDR3 contains 16 residues. CDR1 SGDLS and CDR2 YYNGEE come from the germline V gene. The CDR3 DNA is TGTGCCAGCAGCGCTCTCGGACTAGCGGGAGATGATGAGCAGTTCTTC. Residues: CASSALGLAGDDEQFF.

This clone has only one observation. The chain links TRBV30 to TRBJ1-2; TRBD1 matches at 9 bases. CDR1 is GTSNPN and CDR2 is SVGIG in the germline V gene (reference sequence). The CDR3 runs to 11 residues. V was clipped by 2 bases and J by 8 bases; unmatched bases: 0. The CDR3 region is CAWSTGGGYTF. The CDR3 bases are TGTGCCTGGAGTACAGGGGGCGGCTACACCTTC.

The rearrangement joins TRBV10-3 to TRBJ2-3, with 7 bases that match TRBD1. Trimming cost V 2 bases and J 1 base; bases outside gene matches: 0. CDR1 and CDR2 from the germline V gene are ENHRY and SYGVKD. The length of the CDR3 is 14 residues. The CDR3 coding sequence is TGTGCCATCAGTGAGCAGGGGGGCACAGATACGCAGTATTTT. Translation gives CAISEQGGTDTQYF.